These 26 T cell receptor beta chains came from one sample sequenced in a study of CD8 T cells in ankylosing spondylitis. TCRdb itself ran the 5' RACE reads through MiXCR, one entry per CDR3 protein. The sample has 85,000 to 90,000 distinct CDR3 sequences, under 30% seen once. Sequenced material: blood, either unsorted or a sorted T cell fraction (not recorded which). These receptors were taken from a male donor with ankylosing spondylitis or in good health (not recorded which).

V gene TRBV10-1 combines with J gene TRBJ1-5; tentative D call: TRBD1 (5 bases). Germline V gene lookup returns CDR1 WNHNN and CDR2 SYGVQD (reference sequence). The germline V and J ends were trimmed by 6 bases and 5 bases, with 11 bases remaining between them. There are 13 residues in the CDR3. CDR3 residues: CASRGRGDQPQHF. The DNA of the CDR3 is TGCGCCAGCAGGGGACGGGGGGATCAGCCCCAGCATTTT.

V usage is TRBV20-1 and J usage is TRBJ2-3; 15 bases agree with TRBD2. Germline CDR1 DFQATT, CDR2 SNEGSKA (reference sequence). V gave up 4 bases and J gave up 6 bases; unmatched junction bases: 8. The CDR3 loop spans 16 amino acids. CDR3 protein: CSATGLAGGPGDTQYF. Written as DNA, the CDR3 is TGCAGTGCTACAGGACTAGCGGGGGGGCCCGGGGATACGCAGTATTTT.

The genes are TRBV28 and TRBJ1-5, with D unclear. V lost 4 bases, J lost 4 bases, and 5 bases lay in between. The CDR3 loop spans 12 amino acids. The V gene's germline CDR1 is MDHEN and CDR2 SYDVKM. The CDR3 DNA sequence: TGTGCCAGCAGTTACGTAAATCAGCCCCAGCATTTT. It specifies CASSYVNQPQHF.

This clonotype was seen only a few times. This chain connects TRBV20-1 to TRBJ2-3; no firm D call. The CDR3 sequence is 11 residues long. Germline V lookup: CDR1 DFQATT, CDR2 SNEGSKA (reference sequence). Trimming cost V 6 bases and J 7 bases, with 11 bases left between them. The CDR3 bases are TGCAGTGCAGCACAGTGGAATACGCAGTATTTT. It is translated as CSAAQWNTQYF.

This chain links TRBV20-1 with TRBJ2-7, with TRBD2 as a possible D gene (6 bases). The CDR3 sequence is 12 residues long. Germline V lookup: CDR1 DFQATT, CDR2 SNEGSKA (reference sequence). Trimming stripped 3 bases from V and 4 bases from J, with 10 bases between. In DNA form, the CDR3 reads TGCAGTGCTAGGCTTGGGGGGTACGAGCAGTACGTC. Residues: CSARLGGYEQYV.

In this sample, this clonotype turned up a few times. J is TRBJ2-6 and V is TRBV6-5; maybe TRBD2 (5 bases). The V and J ends lost 3 bases and 0 bases respectively, with 9 bases between them. In germline, CDR1 is MNHEY, CDR2 SVGAGI. This CDR3 spans 16 amino acids. The CDR3 coding sequence is TGTGCCAGCAGTTATCTAGGGAGCTCTGGGGCCAACGTCCTGACTTTC. Its translation is CASSYLGSSGANVLTF.

The chain recombines TRBV20-1 with TRBJ2-7; perhaps TRBD1 as D (5 bases). This CDR3 is built from 14 residues. CDR1 is DFQATT and CDR2 is SNEGSKA in the germline V gene (reference sequence). Trimming removed 1 base at V and 5 bases at J, with 15 bases between. The DNA of the CDR3 is TGCAGTGCTAGAGGGCAGGGTTCCCCCCACGAGCAGTACTTC. Translated: CSARGQGSPHEQYF.

This rearrangement joins TRBV20-1 to TRBJ2-1; D is perhaps TRBD1 or TRBD2 (5 bases each). This CDR3 has 12 amino acids. CDR1 is DFQATT, CDR2 SNEGSKA, per germline (reference sequence). Trimming took 3 bases from V and 6 from J, leaving 9 bases between them. The CDR3 bases are TGCAGTGCTAGGGGACCGGCCAATGAGCAGTTCTTC. Translated, it gives CSARGPANEQFF.

The sample holds a few counts of this clonotype. The chain recombines TRBV12-3 or TRBV12-4 with TRBJ1-2; no reliable D call. There are 13 residues in the CDR3. Trimming removed 3 bases from V and 4 bases from J, with 9 bases in between. In DNA form, the CDR3 reads TGTGCCAGCAGTTTTTCCGACGGCTATGGCTACACCTTC. It yields the protein CASSFSDGYGYTF.

The CDR3 bases are TGCGCCAGCAGCTTCGGTCAAGGCTCCTACAATGAGCAGTTCTTC. It codes for CASSFGQGSYNEQFF. The chain couples TRBV5-1 to TRBJ2-1; the D is unclear. This CDR3 comprises 15 residues. From germline, CDR1 is SGHRS and CDR2 YFSETQ. The germline V and J ends were trimmed by 2 bases and 0 bases, with 9 bases remaining between them.

A few counts support this clonotype. The rearrangement links TRBV11-2 to TRBJ2-3, with 9 bases identical to TRBD1. V lost 0 bases to trimming and J lost 9 bases; unmatched junction nucleotides: 7. The V gene's germline CDR1 is SGHAT and CDR2 FQNNGV. The CDR3 sequence is 15 residues long. The DNA for the CDR3 is TGTGCCAGCAGCTTAGAAGGGACAGGGAGGAGAACGCAGTATTTT. It is translated as CASSLEGTGRRTQYF.

This clonotype has just a few counts. The chain links TRBV9 to TRBJ2-3; D perhaps matches TRBD1 (5 bases). Per germline, CDR1 SGDLS and CDR2 YYNGEE. CDR3 length: 16 amino acids. Trimming left V 6 bases short and J 3 bases short, with 20 bases between. The CDR3 sequence is CASTIGARSGTDTQYF. The CDR3 region has the DNA TGTGCCAGCACTATAGGGGCTAGATCCGGGACAGATACGCAGTATTTT.

The chain carries TRBV6-5 and TRBJ1-1; D is unclear. Deletions cut 6 bases from V and 2 bases from J, with 7 bases between. Per germline, CDR1 MNHEY and CDR2 SVGAGI. The CDR3 is 12 residues long. CDR3 region: CASSAQNTEAFF. In DNA, the CDR3 is TGTGCCAGCAGCGCACAAAACACTGAAGCTTTCTTT.

This clonotype turned up a few times. The chain combines TRBV9 with TRBJ2-3, with D maybe TRBD1 (5 bases). Looked up from germline, CDR1 is SGDLS and CDR2 is YYNGEE. The CDR3 spans 15 residues. V was cut by 0 bases and J by 3 bases, with 11 bases left in between. The DNA of the CDR3 is TGTGCCAGCAGCGTAGTCGGGCAGGGAACAGATACGCAGTATTTT. Its translation: CASSVVGQGTDTQYF.

In its sample, this clonotype was seen many times. The rearrangement joins TRBV5-1 to TRBJ1-1; perhaps TRBD1 as D (6 bases). The length of the CDR3 is 15 residues. Trimming took 6 bases from V and 1 from J, leaving 16 bases between them. From germline, CDR1 is SGHRS and CDR2 YFSETQ. The CDR3 bases are TGCGCCAGCACCCCCTCCCGGGGGCCGAACACTGAAGCTTTCTTT. The encoded protein is CASTPSRGPNTEAFF.

The rearrangement joins TRBV7-3 to TRBJ2-3, with a tentative D call TRBD1 (5 bases). The length of the CDR3 is 16 residues. Trimming shortened V by 2 bases and J by 5 bases, and 17 bases separated the two germline ends. Germline CDR1 is SGHTA and CDR2 is FQGTGA. CDR3 sequence reads: CASSLAARVGQDTQYF. Here the CDR3 DNA reads TGTGCCAGCAGCTTAGCGGCCAGGGTTGGGCAAGATACGCAGTATTTT.

This clonotype has more than one count but fewer than ten. The rearrangement joins TRBV12-3 or TRBV12-4 to TRBJ1-3; tentative D call: TRBD1 (5 bases). The V end was cut by 6 bases, the J end by 4 bases, with 16 bases between. The CDR3 covers 15 residues. CDR3 DNA sequence: TGTGCCAGCAGGCCGGGACTGCTCGAGGGAAACACCATATATTTT. Translating gives CASRPGLLEGNTIYF.

This clonotype was seen once. This sequence joins TRBV15 and TRBJ2-3; D gene uncertain. V dropped 2 bases and J dropped 0 bases, with 6 bases sitting between them. This CDR3 has 14 residues. Germline V lookup: CDR1 LNHNV, CDR2 YYDKDF (reference sequence). The CDR3 region is CATSRWQSTDTQYF. The DNA for the CDR3 is TGTGCCACCAGCAGATGGCAAAGCACAGATACGCAGTATTTT.

This clonotype was seen more than once but under ten times. The chain combines TRBV19 with TRBJ2-4; D ambiguous. This CDR3 contains 16 residues. V lost 1 base and J lost 7, with 17 bases in between. From germline, CDR1 is LNHDA and CDR2 SQIVND (reference sequence). The DNA of the CDR3 is TGTGCCAGTAGTATAGGACGACGCTGGGGATCCAACATTCAGTACTTC. It codes for CASSIGRRWGSNIQYF.

The V and J genes are TRBV20-1 and TRBJ2-5; no definite D call. With 1 base removed from V and 4 bases from J, the gap between germline ends came to 4 bases. CDR1 and CDR2 from the germline V gene are DFQATT and SNEGSKA (reference sequence). The CDR3 spans 11 residues. CDR3 sequence: CSARGGETQYF. As DNA, the CDR3 is TGCAGTGCTAGAGGCGGAGAGACCCAGTACTTC.

This clonotype has at least ten counts. V is TRBV20-1 and J is TRBJ1-6; 8 positions match TRBD1. V lost 3 bases and J lost 6; bases outside the gene matches: 7. Germline V gene lookup returns CDR1 DFQATT and CDR2 SNEGSKA (reference sequence). The CDR3 consists of 15 residues. CDR3 in DNA: TGCAGTGCTAGTACAGGGGGGATCTCTAATTCACCCCTCCACTTT. Protein: CSASTGGISNSPLHF.

This clonotype was seen a handful of times. The chain couples TRBV6-4 to TRBJ2-3; D is possibly TRBD1 (7 bases). The CDR3 covers 14 residues. Germline loops: CDR1 MRHNA, CDR2 SNTAGT. V gave up 5 bases and J gave up 4 bases, with 13 bases separating them. The CDR3: CASSLEGASDTQYF. DNA for the CDR3: TGTGCCAGCAGTTTGGAGGGGGCCTCAGATACGCAGTATTTT.

The genes are TRBV7-7 and TRBJ2-5, with a possible D match to TRBD1 (6 bases). The CDR3 extends over 14 amino acids. Trimming pared 5 bases from V and 2 bases from J, leaving 12 bases between. CDR1 and CDR2 from the germline V gene are SSHAT and FNYEAQ (reference sequence). CDR3 DNA: TGTGCCAGCAGCACCTGGACAGATCAAGAGACCCAGTACTTC. Translated, it gives CASSTWTDQETQYF.

In its sample, this clonotype was seen a few times. This chain joins TRBV5-1 and TRBJ1-5; D is uncertain. V was clipped by 0 bases and J by 0 bases, with 13 bases between them. The CDR3 totals 17 residues. The V gene's germline CDR1 is SGHRS and CDR2 YFSETQ. CDR3 in amino acids: CASSLDYEPISNQPQHF. Written as DNA, the CDR3 is TGCGCCAGCAGCTTGGATTACGAACCCATTAGCAATCAGCCCCAGCATTTT.

This clonotype came up a few times. CDR3 nucleotides: TGTGCCAGCAGCGTATTCATCTACAATGAGCAGTTCTTC. It codes for CASSVFIYNEQFF. V and J are TRBV9 and TRBJ2-1; D is unclear. The germline gives CDR1 SGDLS, CDR2 YYNGEE. V shed 1 base and J shed 3 bases, with 5 bases lying between them. CDR3 size: 13 residues.

V is TRBV7-9 and J is TRBJ2-3; 7 nucleotides line up with TRBD2. Trimming cost V 5 bases and J 2 bases; bases outside gene matches: 10. This CDR3 contains 16 residues. Germline values: CDR1 SEHNR, CDR2 FQNEAQ (reference sequence). The CDR3 region has the DNA TGTGCCAGCAGCCTATCCTGGGGACTAAACACAGATACGCAGTATTTT. Translation: CASSLSWGLNTDTQYF.